This entry lists 11 T cell receptor beta chains sequenced from one sample in a study of blood T cell repertoires in COVID-19. Some clones are missing from TCRdb's copy, which holds only in-frame ones; the method was immunoSEQ multiplex PCR. This sample carries under 60,000 clones, about 85% of them seen once, and the ten largest clones take about 9.4%. The sample taken for sequencing was peripheral blood. These receptors were obtained from a human donor with acute or convalescent COVID-19. The donor label of this sample is uncertain.

The gene calls are TRBV5-1 and TRBJ1-1; TRBD1 is a possible D gene (6 bases). Germline V gives CDR1 SGHRS, CDR2 YFSETQ. The CDR3 consists of 14 residues. V lost 4 bases and J lost 4, with 14 bases in between. CDR3 in amino acids: CASSGGAASTEAFF. The DNA for the CDR3 is TGCGCCAGCAGCGGGGGGGCCGCCAGCACTGAAGCTTTCTTT.

This clone has just one count. This chain links TRBV12-5 with TRBJ1-2, with 8 bases aligning to TRBD1. The CDR3 spans 14 residues. The V segment lost 5 bases and the J segment 4 bases; nucleotides outside the gene matches: 6. In germline, CDR1 is LGHNT, CDR2 FRNRAP. The CDR3 coding sequence is TGTGCTAGTGGTATAACAGGGGGGTCCTATGGCTACACCTTC. Translating it yields CASGITGGSYGYTF.

The genes are TRBV9 and TRBJ1-4; TRBD1 agrees at 10 bases. The germline V gene encodes CDR1 SGDLS and CDR2 YYNGEE. J was trimmed by 8 bases and V by 3 bases; bases with no gene match: 13. This CDR3 spans 17 amino acids. CDR3 protein: CASSGQPGDRGREKLFF. The CDR3 DNA follows: TGTGCCAGCAGCGGTCAACCGGGGGACAGGGGTCGCGAAAAACTGTTTTTT.

The rearrangement joins TRBV27 to TRBJ1-5; the D is unclear. Trimming took off 6 bases at V and 7 bases at J, with 28 bases between the two ends. This CDR3 is built from 18 residues. CDR1 and CDR2 from the germline V gene are MNHEY and SMNVEV (reference sequence). This CDR3 reads CASSWRAPGNPTGQPQHF. Here the CDR3 DNA reads TGTGCCAGCAGCTGGAGGGCTCCGGGGAACCCCACTGGACAGCCCCAGCATTTT.

V and J are TRBV28 and TRBJ2-7; 13 positions agree with TRBD2. With 6 bases clipped from V and 4 bases from J, the junction kept 3 bases outside the gene matches. Per the germline V gene, CDR1 is MDHEN and CDR2 is SYDVKM. The CDR3 runs to 14 residues. CDR3 loop: CASRRLAGGYEQYF. The CDR3 DNA follows: TGTGCCAGCAGGAGACTAGCGGGAGGATACGAGCAGTACTTC.

V usage is TRBV3-1 (or the pseudogene TRBV3-2) and J usage is TRBJ2-5; 10 positions match TRBD2. V trimming: 4 bases; J trimming: 3 bases; junction bases outside the gene matches: 5. The CDR3 consists of 15 residues. Germline V gene data show CDR1 as LGHDT and CDR2 as YNNKEL (reference sequence). Written as DNA, the CDR3 is TGTGCCAGCAGCCGTCCGGGACTAGCGAAAGAGACCCAGTACTTC. It translates to CASSRPGLAKETQYF.

The V call is TRBV4-1, the J call TRBJ1-2; 8 bases match TRBD1. J lost 6 bases, V lost 0 bases, and 0 bases had no gene match. This CDR3 region has 13 residues. Germline CDR1 reads MGHRA; CDR2 reads YSYEKL. The CDR3 reads CASSQEQGDGYTF. The CDR3 DNA reads TGCGCCAGCAGCCAAGAACAGGGGGATGGCTACACCTTC.

This chain joins TRBV28 and TRBJ1-2; maybe TRBD1 (5 bases). Germline V gene data show CDR1 as MDHEN and CDR2 as SYDVKM. V was trimmed by 1 base and J by 5 bases, leaving 11 bases between them. The CDR3 covers 14 residues. The CDR3 DNA is TGTGCCAGCAGTTTATACGGGGGAACATATGGCTACACCTTC. Translated, it gives CASSLYGGTYGYTF.

The gene calls are TRBV7-8 and TRBJ2-3, with D maybe TRBD1 (5 bases). Deletions cut 5 bases from V and 2 bases from J, with 14 bases between. The CDR3 loop spans 15 amino acids. Per the germline V gene, CDR1 is SGHVS and CDR2 is FQNEAQ. The CDR3 DNA sequence: TGTGCCAGCAGCCGATTAGGGGCGGACACAGATACGCAGTATTTT. Encoded protein: CASSRLGADTDTQYF.

This clone appeared once. The chain couples TRBV14 to TRBJ2-2, with 8 bases identical to TRBD1. This CDR3 contains 15 residues. Per the germline V gene, CDR1 is SGHDN and CDR2 is FVKESK. V lost 3 bases, J lost 6 bases, and 6 bases stayed unmatched. CDR3 sequence reads: CASSHLGQGPGELFF. DNA for the CDR3: TGTGCCAGCAGCCACCTAGGACAGGGACCCGGGGAGCTGTTTTTT.

This chain joins TRBV5-4 and TRBJ2-2; 10 bases map to TRBD1. V lost 4 bases, J lost 4 bases, and 7 bases stayed unmatched. The CDR3 extends over 16 amino acids. The germline CDR1 and CDR2 sequences are SGHNT and YYREEE (reference sequence). The CDR3 nucleotides read TGTGCCAGCAGCCCCCGACAGGGGGCGCTCACCGGGGAGCTGTTTTTT. It translates to CASSPRQGALTGELFF.